This T cell receptor (beta chain) came from a study of OX40 agonist ivuxolimab in advanced cancers. Study summary: Participants could have had prior anti-PD-1, anti-PD-L1 or anti-CTLA-4 therapy, and around 40% had some. Findings and limits, study-wide: Clones of CD4+ and CD8+ blood T cells grew by week 6 at doses of 0.1 to 3.0 mg/kg. More expanded clones were seen, on average, in CD8+ T cells than in CD4+.

Peripheral blood came from all dose cohorts at three timepoints. The protocol was immunoSEQ multiplex PCR, while the TCRdb copy is restricted to in-frame clones and leaves out a portion. The sample shows about 48,000 clones, roughly 84% of them seen only once. V was cut by 4 bases and J by 13 bases, with 17 bases left in between. Looked up from germline, CDR1 is MGHRA and CDR2 is YSYEKL. The length of the CDR3 is 13 residues. Worth noting for this clone: What it recognizes is unknown.

The sample consisted of CD4+ or CD8+ T cells sorted from blood, taken in a trial of the OX40 agonist ivuxolimab. The TCR sequence derives from an adult with an advanced solid tumor such as melanoma, head and neck, liver or kidney cancer. This chain connects TRBV4-1 to TRBJ2-1, with D possibly matching TRBD1 (6 bases). The CDR3 DNA reads as TGCGCCAGCAGCCGAGGGGGAGACCAGGGTCAGTTCTTC. Translation gives CASSRGGDQGQFF.